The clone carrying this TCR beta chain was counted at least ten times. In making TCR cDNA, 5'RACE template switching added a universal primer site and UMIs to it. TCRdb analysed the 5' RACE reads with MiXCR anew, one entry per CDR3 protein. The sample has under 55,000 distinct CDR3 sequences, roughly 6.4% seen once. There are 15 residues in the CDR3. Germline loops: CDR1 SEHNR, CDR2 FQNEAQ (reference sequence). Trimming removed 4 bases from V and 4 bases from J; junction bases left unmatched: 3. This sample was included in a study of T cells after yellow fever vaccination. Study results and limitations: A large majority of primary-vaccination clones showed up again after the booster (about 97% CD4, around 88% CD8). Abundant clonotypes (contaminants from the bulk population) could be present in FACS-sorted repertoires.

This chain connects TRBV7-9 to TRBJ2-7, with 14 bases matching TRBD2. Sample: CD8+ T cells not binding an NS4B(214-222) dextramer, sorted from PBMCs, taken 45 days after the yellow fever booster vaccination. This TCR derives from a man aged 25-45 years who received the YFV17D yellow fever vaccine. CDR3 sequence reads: CASSSGTSGSYEQYF. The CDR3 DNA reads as TGTGCCAGCAGCTCCGGGACTAGCGGGAGTTACGAGCAGTACTTC.